This T cell receptor beta chain was sequenced during a study of T-cell memory formation after mild COVID-19. Findings and limits, study-wide: Cross-reactive memory seemingly joined, as some responding clones were found in pre-infection memory.

Concerning this clonotype itself: As yet, its antigen is unknown.

TCRdb itself ran the 5' RACE reads through MiXCR, one entry per CDR3 protein. The sample holds about 500,000 distinct CDR3 sequences, about 20% seen once. The sequenced material came from PBMCs or a T cell subset sorted from them (not recorded which). The origin of this receptor is an adult woman who had mild COVID-19 (a few samples of this study predate the infection). Cell type and time point are not known.

CDR3: CASSEGQGNEKLFF. DNA for the CDR3: TGTGCCAGCTCTGAGGGACAGGGTAATGAAAAACTGTTTTTT. The chain has TRBV6-5 and TRBJ1-4, with 9 nucleotides matching TRBD1. The CDR3 totals 14 residues. V trimming: 8 bases; J trimming: 4 bases; junction bases outside the gene matches: 5. The germline gives CDR1 MNHEY, CDR2 SVGAGI.